A single sample gave rise to the 30 T cell receptor beta chains below, sequenced in a study of blood T cell repertoires in COVID-19. Some clones are missing from TCRdb's copy, which holds only in-frame ones; the method was immunoSEQ multiplex PCR. This sample yields more than 120,000 clones, of which about nine tenths are seen a single time; roughly 1% belongs to the top ten. Sequencing was carried out using peripheral blood. The receptors come from a woman aged 45 to 65 with acute or convalescent COVID-19.

The rearrangement links TRBV6-4 to TRBJ1-2, with 8 bases matching TRBD1. J was trimmed by 4 bases and V by 5 bases; bases with no gene match: 6. The CDR3 consists of 14 residues. The germline CDR1 and CDR2 sequences are MRHNA and SNTAGT. The CDR3, as DNA: TGTGCCAGCAGTCTCAGGGGGCAAGGCTATGGCTACACCTTC. Translation: CASSLRGQGYGYTF.

The J gene is TRBJ2-1, the V gene TRBV7-2, with no clear D. The germline CDR1 and CDR2 sequences are SGHTA and FQGNSA. Trimming left V 1 base short and J 6 bases short, with 13 bases between. This CDR3 contains 15 residues. The CDR3 reads CASSLVIAVANEQFF. CDR3 bases: TGTGCCAGCAGCTTAGTGATTGCGGTAGCCAATGAGCAGTTCTTC.

The J gene is TRBJ1-2, the V gene TRBV3-1 (or the pseudogene TRBV3-2), with 7 bases aligning to TRBD1. The ends lost 1 base at V and 4 bases at J; junction bases unmatched: 6. The CDR3 is 15 residues long. CDR1 LGHDT and CDR2 YNNKEL come from the germline V gene (reference sequence). CDR3 residues: CASSQAFRTGYGYTF. As DNA, the CDR3 is TGTGCCAGCAGCCAAGCATTTAGGACAGGCTATGGCTACACCTTC.

The chain employs TRBV5-6 and TRBJ2-4; tentative D call: TRBD1 (5 bases). V lost 6 bases and J lost 0, with 16 bases in between. The CDR3 is 16 residues long. Germline CDR1 and CDR2: SGHDT and YYEEEE. The CDR3 loop reads CASTAGSYLAKNIQYF. The CDR3, as DNA: TGTGCCAGCACCGCAGGGTCTTACCTAGCCAAAAACATTCAGTACTTC.

This chain joins TRBV24-1 and TRBJ2-7; 9 bases match TRBD1. V gave up 3 bases and J gave up 4 bases; unmatched junction bases: 6. CDR1 and CDR2 from the germline V gene are KGHDR and SFDVKD. The CDR3 totals 15 residues. CDR3 loop: CATSDTGGLNYEQYF. The CDR3 nucleotides read TGTGCCACCAGTGATACAGGGGGCTTAAATTACGAGCAGTACTTC.

V is TRBV7-9 and J is TRBJ1-1, with D maybe TRBD1 (5 bases). V lost 3 bases and J 2 bases, leaving 7 bases between the germline ends. The CDR3 spans 13 residues. CDR1 is SEHNR, CDR2 FQNEAQ, per germline (reference sequence). The CDR3 DNA is TGTGCCAGCAGCTTTCAGGGTAACACTGAAGCTTTCTTT. This translates into CASSFQGNTEAFF.

This chain uses TRBV29-1 with TRBJ1-5, with 10 bases identical to TRBD1. The V gene's germline CDR1 is SQVTM and CDR2 ANQGSEA. The CDR3 is made up of 13 amino acids. V trimming: 5 bases; J trimming: 4 bases; junction bases outside the gene matches: 2. The CDR3 bases are TGCAGCGTTCCGGGACAGGGGAATCAGCCCCAGCATTTT. Amino acid sequence: CSVPGQGNQPQHF.

The gene calls are TRBV7-9 and TRBJ2-5; TRBD2 agrees at 10 bases. CDR3 length: 16 residues. After removal of 2 bases from V and 1 base from J, the junction contained 4 bases not matched to a gene. The germline V gene encodes CDR1 SEHNR and CDR2 FQNEAQ (reference sequence). CDR3 sequence reads: CASSLLASGSQETQYF. The DNA for the CDR3 is TGTGCCAGCAGCTTACTGGCTAGCGGGAGCCAAGAGACCCAGTACTTC. Drawing the rest from reference TRBV7-9 and TRBJ2-5, the complete variable domain is DTGVSQNPRHKITKRGQNVTFRCDPISEHNRLYWYRQTLGQGPEFLTYFQNEAQLEKSRLLSDRFSAERPKGSFSTLEIQRTEQGDSAMYLCASSLLASGSQETQYFGPGTRLLVL.

V and J are TRBV27 and TRBJ2-3, with a tentative D call TRBD2 (7 bases). Trimming stripped 6 bases from V and 9 bases from J, with 10 bases between. The CDR3 sequence is 11 residues long. Germline V gene data show CDR1 as MNHEY and CDR2 as SMNVEV (reference sequence). The CDR3 spells CASRAGATQYF. The CDR3 nucleotides are TGTGCCAGCAGGGCGGGGGCAACGCAGTATTTT.

CDR3 nucleotide sequence: TGTGCCAGCAGCCCCACCCCGGGACTAGCGGAGCTGTCCTACGAGCAGTACTTC. Protein sequence: CASSPTPGLAELSYEQYF. The rearrangement uses TRBV7-2 and TRBJ2-7; TRBD2 matches at 11 bases. V lost 5 bases to trimming and J lost 1 base; unmatched junction nucleotides: 13. The CDR3 has 18 amino acids. The germline V gene encodes CDR1 SGHTA and CDR2 FQGNSA.

The chain is built from TRBV6-2 or TRBV6-3 and TRBJ2-5, with D unclear. V was cut by 4 bases and J by 7 bases, with 13 bases left in between. The CDR3 is 13 amino acids. Germline-derived CDR1 and CDR2 are MNHEY and SVGEGT. In nucleotides, the CDR3 is TGTGCCAGCAGTTTAGCTCGTTTTGGGACCCAGTACTTC. It encodes CASSLARFGTQYF.

The rearrangement joins TRBV28 to TRBJ2-5, with 7 positions matching TRBD1. The length of the CDR3 is 13 residues. J was trimmed by 4 bases and V by 6 bases; bases with no gene match: 5. Germline V gives CDR1 MDHEN, CDR2 SYDVKM. CDR3 DNA sequence: TGTGCCAGCAGCAGACAGGGCTCAGAGACCCAGTACTTC. It codes for CASSRQGSETQYF.

The genes are TRBV15 and TRBJ1-2, with D possibly matching TRBD1 (5 bases). Germline CDR1 LNHNV, CDR2 YYDKDF (reference sequence). V lost 0 bases to trimming and J lost 8 bases, with 10 bases between them. There are 13 residues in the CDR3. The CDR3 nucleotides read TGTGCCACCAGCAGAGAACAGGCGGGGGGCTACACCTTC. As protein: CATSREQAGGYTF.

V and J are TRBV13 and TRBJ2-1; 11 nucleotides match TRBD2. CDR3 length equals 17 residues. V was clipped by 4 bases and J by 0 bases; unmatched bases: 5. Per germline, CDR1 PRHDT and CDR2 FYEKMQ (reference sequence). CDR3 DNA: TGTGCCAGCAGCTCACTAGCGGGAGCTAACTCCTACAATGAGCAGTTCTTC. It translates to CASSSLAGANSYNEQFF.

The chain links TRBV5-1 to TRBJ1-4; 7 bases are a match to TRBD1. The junction had 8 bases not matched to a gene; V was cut back by 2 bases and J by 7 bases. The germline V gene has CDR1 SGHRS and CDR2 YFSETQ. CDR3 length: 15 residues. Here the CDR3 reads CASSLGQALGEKLFF. The DNA of the CDR3 is TGCGCCAGCAGCTTAGGACAGGCCTTGGGTGAAAAACTGTTTTTT. Supplemented by reference TRBV5-1 and TRBJ1-4, the full variable domain reads KAGVTQTPRYLIKTRGQQVTLSCSPISGHRSVSWYQQTPGQGLQFLFEYFSETQRNKGNFPGRFSGRQFSNSRSEMNVSTLELGDSALYLCASSLGQALGEKLFFGSGTQLSVL.

The gene calls are TRBV4-1 and TRBJ1-5; TRBD1 is a possible D gene (5 bases). The germline gives CDR1 MGHRA, CDR2 YSYEKL. Trimming took off 0 bases at V and 6 bases at J, with 18 bases between the two ends. This CDR3 has 17 amino acids. CDR3 amino acids: CASSQDKVRTGGQPQHF. DNA for the CDR3: TGCGCCAGCAGCCAAGATAAGGTTCGGACGGGGGGTCAGCCCCAGCATTTT.

This clone was recorded a few times. The rearrangement joins TRBV12-3 or TRBV12-4 to TRBJ1-1; no definite D call. V was pared by 6 bases and J by 3 bases, with 11 bases between. CDR3 size: 13 residues. The CDR3, as DNA: TGTGCCAGCAGCGTTAGACGGGACACTGAAGCTTTCTTT. Protein sequence: CASSVRRDTEAFF.

The V and J genes are TRBV5-4 and TRBJ2-1; TRBD2 matches at 11 bases. CDR1 and CDR2 (germline): SGHNT, YYREEE (reference sequence). V lost 4 bases and J lost 7; bases outside the gene matches: 7. This CDR3 comprises 15 residues. CDR3 in amino acids: CASSLTSGGTNEQFF. CDR3 coding DNA: TGTGCCAGCAGCCTAACTAGCGGGGGCACGAATGAGCAGTTCTTC. The full variable domain, with the rest looked up from reference TRBV5-4 and TRBJ2-1, is ETGVTQSPTHLIKTRGQQVTLRCSSQSGHNTVSWYQQALGQGPQFIFQYYREEENGRGNFPPRFSGLQFPNYSSELNVNALELDDSALYLCASSLTSGGTNEQFFGPGTRLTVL.

This clone was observed a few times. The chain has TRBV10-3 and TRBJ2-5, with 11 bases aligning to TRBD2. V dropped 0 bases and J dropped 1; count of bases not matched to a gene: 1. The V gene's germline CDR1 is ENHRY and CDR2 SYGVKD. The CDR3 consists of 16 residues. The CDR3 region is CAISESSGGAQETQYF. The DNA for the CDR3 is TGTGCCATCAGTGAGTCTAGCGGGGGGGCCCAAGAGACCCAGTACTTC.

V usage is TRBV6-1 and J usage is TRBJ1-4; no definite D call. The V end was cut by 2 bases, the J end by 2 bases, with 9 bases between. The CDR3 sequence is 15 residues long. Germline V lookup: CDR1 MNHNS, CDR2 SASEGT. CDR3 loop: CASSELGGTNEKLFF. DNA for the CDR3: TGTGCCAGCAGTGAATTGGGAGGGACTAATGAAAAACTGTTTTTT.

There are a few counts of this clone. The chain uses TRBV5-4 and TRBJ2-7, with 10 bases that match TRBD1. This CDR3 comprises 15 residues. Germline V gene data show CDR1 as SGHNT and CDR2 as YYREEE (reference sequence). V shed 4 bases and J 4 bases; nucleotides not matched to a gene: 8. DNA of the CDR3: TGTGCCAGCAGCCTAATGACAGGGGGCGGATACGAGCAGTACTTC. The encoded protein is CASSLMTGGGYEQYF. Complete variable domain (other parts from reference TRBV5-4 and TRBJ2-7): ETGVTQSPTHLIKTRGQQVTLRCSSQSGHNTVSWYQQALGQGPQFIFQYYREEENGRGNFPPRFSGLQFPNYSSELNVNALELDDSALYLCASSLMTGGGYEQYFGPGTRLTVT.

J is TRBJ2-7 and V is TRBV6-5, with D possibly being TRBD2 (5 bases). The germline CDR1 and CDR2 sequences are MNHEY and SVGAGI. Trimming took 7 bases from V and 2 from J, leaving 9 bases between them. The CDR3 covers 12 residues. The CDR3, as DNA: TGTGCCAGCATCATCGGGACCTACGAGCAGTACTTC. Encoded protein: CASIIGTYEQYF.

Concerning this clone: Other DNA sequences in the sample encode the same CDR3. This chain uses TRBV30 with TRBJ1-1; weak D call: TRBD1 (5 bases). The CDR3 contains 12 residues. V shed 2 bases and J shed 1 base, with 5 bases lying between them. The germline V gene encodes CDR1 GTSNPN and CDR2 SVGIG (reference sequence). The CDR3 protein is CAWSQGNTEAFF. The CDR3 coding sequence is TGTGCCTGGAGTCAGGGGAACACTGAAGCTTTCTTT.

The CDR3 nucleotides read TGTGCCAGTAGTATTCGCACAGGGGCGAGAGAAAAACTGTTTTTT. It specifies CASSIRTGAREKLFF. The chain recombines TRBV19 with TRBJ1-4; 7 nucleotides align to TRBD1. There are 15 residues in the CDR3. Per germline, CDR1 LNHDA and CDR2 SQIVND (reference sequence). J lost 8 bases, V lost 3 bases, and 9 bases had no gene match. The whole variable domain, filled in from reference TRBV19 and TRBJ1-4, reads DGGITQSPKYLFRKEGQNVTLSCEQNLNHDAMYWYRQDPGQGLRLIYYSQIVNDFQKGDIAEGYSVSREKKESFPLTVTSAQKNPTAFYLCASSIRTGAREKLFFGSGTQLSVL.

The chain carries TRBV10-3 and TRBJ2-7; the D gene is possibly TRBD1 (6 bases). The length of the CDR3 is 17 residues. CDR1 is ENHRY and CDR2 is SYGVKD in the germline V gene. V lost 6 bases, J lost 0 bases, and 21 bases lay in between. As DNA, the CDR3 is TGTGCCATCAGCCGAATGGTAGGACAGCAAAGCTCCTACGAGCAGTACTTC. This encodes CAISRMVGQQSSYEQYF.

V usage is TRBV7-3 and J usage is TRBJ2-1, with TRBD2 matching 9 bases. The CDR3 sequence is 15 residues long. The germline V gene encodes CDR1 SGHTA and CDR2 FQGTGA. Unmatched junction bases numbered 6, after V lost 5 bases and J lost 4 bases. CDR3 DNA sequence: TGTGCCAGCAGCCAGAGACTAGCGGATTACAATGAGCAGTTCTTC. Its protein is CASSQRLADYNEQFF.

This chain joins TRBV5-1 and TRBJ2-3, with 15 bases identical to TRBD2. Germline values: CDR1 SGHRS, CDR2 YFSETQ. The CDR3 sequence is 17 residues long. V shed 7 bases and J 5 bases; nucleotides not matched to a gene: 11. The CDR3 nucleotides read TGCGCCAGCCTCCCGGGACTAGCGGGAGGTCGGGTAGATACGCAGTATTTT. Translating it yields CASLPGLAGGRVDTQYF.

The chain has TRBV6-6 and TRBJ2-1, with 7 bases aligning to TRBD1. This CDR3 spans 15 amino acids. V lost 4 bases, J lost 7 bases, and 10 bases stayed unmatched. The germline V gene has CDR1 MNHNY and CDR2 SVGAGI (reference sequence). The CDR3 loop is CASSSPDRVGNEQFF. The DNA for the CDR3 is TGTGCCAGCAGTTCACCAGACAGGGTAGGGAATGAGCAGTTCTTC.

This clone was seen a handful of times. The chain is built from TRBV6-5 and TRBJ2-2; 7 bases align to TRBD1. The CDR3 length is 15 residues. Unmatched junction bases numbered 11, after V lost 8 bases and J lost 5 bases. In germline, CDR1 is MNHEY, CDR2 SVGAGI. The chain's CDR3 is CASPEGTEGTGELFF. The CDR3 DNA reads TGTGCCAGCCCTGAGGGGACAGAGGGGACCGGGGAGCTGTTTTTT.

The V call is TRBV24-1, the J call TRBJ1-4, with D possibly being TRBD1 (5 bases). Trimming took off 5 bases at V and 8 bases at J, with 11 bases between the two ends. Germline loops: CDR1 KGHDR, CDR2 SFDVKD. The CDR3 has 13 amino acids. CDR3: CATSGEEGEKLFF. The CDR3 DNA follows: TGTGCCACCAGTGGGGAGGAGGGGGAAAAACTGTTTTTT.